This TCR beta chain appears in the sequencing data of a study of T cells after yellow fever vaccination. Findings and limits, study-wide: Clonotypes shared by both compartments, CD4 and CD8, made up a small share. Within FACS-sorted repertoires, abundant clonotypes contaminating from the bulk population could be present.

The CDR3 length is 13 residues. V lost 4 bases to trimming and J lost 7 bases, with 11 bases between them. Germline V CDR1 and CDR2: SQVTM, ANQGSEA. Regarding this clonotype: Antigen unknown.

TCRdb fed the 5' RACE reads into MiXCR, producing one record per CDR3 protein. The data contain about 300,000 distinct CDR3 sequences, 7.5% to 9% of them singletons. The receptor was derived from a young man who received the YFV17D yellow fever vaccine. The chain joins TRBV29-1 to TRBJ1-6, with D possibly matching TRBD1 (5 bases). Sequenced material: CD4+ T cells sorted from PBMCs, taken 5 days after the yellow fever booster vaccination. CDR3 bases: TGCAGCGTTGCCCCAGGGTTGAATTCACCCCTCCACTTT. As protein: CSVAPGLNSPLHF.